Listed here are 21 T cell receptor beta chains from one sample, sequenced in a study of regulatory T cells in long-lasting Graves disease. Specified time point: persistent/refractory GD, antithyroid drugs over 5 years with positive TRAb. Construction of the TCR library relied on RNA isolated from PBMCs. CDR3-region Arm-PCR and iRepertoire HTBI primers produced the TCR beta libraries. TCRdb reprocessed the multiplex PCR reads via MiXCR and lists one record per CDR3 protein. The sample lists about 470,000 distinct CDR3 sequences, roughly 21% occurring once. This sample comprised peripheral blood mononuclear cells (PBMCs), obtained when the disease was refractory, from a patient treated with antithyroid drugs. The receptors originated from a female donor with Graves disease.

This clonotype occurred a few times. The J gene is TRBJ2-7, the V gene TRBV27, with a weak D call TRBD2 (6 bases). The CDR3 contains 14 residues. The ends were cut back, 3 bases at V and 5 bases at J, with 14 bases in the middle. Germline V lookup: CDR1 MNHEY, CDR2 SMNVEV (reference sequence). The chain's CDR3 is CASSFREPSDEQYF. CDR3 in DNA: TGTGCCAGCAGTTTCCGGGAGCCGTCCGACGAGCAGTACTTC.

In this sample, this clonotype turned up many times. The rearrangement joins TRBV30 to TRBJ1-4; no reliable D call. Trimming cost V 6 bases and J 8 bases, with 16 bases left between them. CDR1 and CDR2 (germline): GTSNPN, SVGIG (reference sequence). The CDR3 runs 13 residues. The CDR3 here is CACSRSAVEKLFF. For the CDR3, the DNA is TGTGCCTGCTCCAGGTCGGCGGTGGAAAAACTGTTTTTT.

This chain links TRBV10-2 with TRBJ2-5, with 10 bases that match TRBD1. CDR3 size: 15 residues. The V and J ends lost 6 bases and 5 bases, in that order; junction bases with no gene match: 9. Germline V gene data show CDR1 as WSHSY and CDR2 as SAAADI. The CDR3 protein is CASSPGTGVVETQYF. The CDR3 nucleotides read TGCGCCAGCAGCCCCGGGACAGGGGTGGTGGAGACCCAGTACTTC.

J is TRBJ2-7 and V is TRBV4-1; 7 nucleotides align to TRBD2. There are 14 residues in the CDR3. The V and J ends lost 0 bases and 7 bases, in that order; junction bases with no gene match: 6. Germline values: CDR1 MGHRA, CDR2 YSYEKL. CDR3 sequence (DNA): TGCGCCAGCAGCCAAGAACCAGGGCGGGGGGAGCAGTACTTC. This translates into CASSQEPGRGEQYF.

This clonotype was counted only a few times. V is TRBV7-9 and J is TRBJ1-1, with TRBD1 identical over 7 bases. Germline assignment: CDR1 SEHNR and CDR2 FQNEAQ (reference sequence). The CDR3 has 14 amino acids. With 5 bases clipped from V and 6 bases from J, the junction kept 9 bases outside the gene matches. For the CDR3, the DNA is TGTGCCAGCAGCGGGAACAGGGGAACTTCTGAAGCTTTCTTT. It yields the protein CASSGNRGTSEAFF. The whole variable domain, filled in from reference TRBV7-9 and TRBJ1-1, reads DTGVSQNPRHKITKRGQNVTFRCDPISEHNRLYWYRQTLGQGPEFLTYFQNEAQLEKSRLLSDRFSAERPKGSFSTLEIQRTEQGDSAMYLCASSGNRGTSEAFFGQGTRLTVV.

Of note for this clonotype: The junction differs from germline at one of its ends, possibly a read error. The V call is TRBV7-2, the J call TRBJ2-2; the match to TRBD2 covers 13 bases. The CDR3 is 16 amino acids. Germline V gene data show CDR1 as SGHTA and CDR2 as FQGNSA. The CDR3 DNA sequence: TGTGCCAGCGGCTTACTAGCGGGAGGGCCGGTCGGGGAGCTGTTTTTT. It codes for CASGLLAGGPVGELFF.

This clonotype has at least ten counts. V usage is TRBV12-3 or TRBV12-4 and J usage is TRBJ1-2; TRBD1 matches 8 bases. The CDR3 is 16 amino acids. V was pared by 5 bases and J by 2 bases, with 10 bases of the junction left unmatched. The CDR3 region is CASSKLSDRGNYGYTF. DNA of the CDR3: TGTGCCAGCAGTAAACTCTCCGACAGGGGAAACTATGGCTACACCTTC.

Note on this clonotype: A read error may explain this, as a much larger clone is one base away. The V call is TRBV29-1, the J call TRBJ1-1; 7 nucleotides match TRBD1. Germline values: CDR1 SQVTM, CDR2 ANQGSEA. The length of the CDR3 is 13 residues. In DNA, the CDR3 is TGCAGCGGGGGACAGCTCTTGGGCACTGAAGCTTCCTTT. Protein: CSGGQLLGTEASF.

The CDR3: CASSKVYLTDTQYF. CDR3 in DNA: TGTGCCAGCAGCAAGGTGTACCTCACAGATACGCAGTATTTT. V is TRBV3-1 and J is TRBJ2-3; D uncertain. Trimming removed 5 bases at V and 2 bases at J, with 11 bases between. The CDR3 consists of 14 residues. CDR1 is LGHDT, CDR2 YNNKEL, per germline (reference sequence).

Comment on this clonotype: Given the absence of the conserved phenylalanine or tryptophan at the CDR3 end, a read error is likely. The rearrangement joins TRBV7-9 to TRBJ1-2; 9 bases align to TRBD1. In germline, CDR1 is SEHNR, CDR2 FQNEAQ (reference sequence). The J segment lost 5 bases and the V segment lost 4 bases, leaving 2 bases of the junction unmatched. The CDR3 extends over 13 amino acids. The CDR3 reads CASSWTGDYGYTL. DNA for the CDR3: TGTGCCAGCAGCTGGACAGGGGATTATGGCTACACCCTC.

This clonotype occurred many times. Mismatch with germline at one junction end may stem from a read error. This rearrangement joins TRBV28 to TRBJ2-7, with a possible D match to TRBD1 (6 bases). The CDR3 runs to 14 residues. Germline CDR1 MDHEN, CDR2 SYDVKM. The CDR3, as DNA: TGTGCCAGCAGTCCAGGGGTTAACTCCCACGAGCAGTACTTC. Amino acids: CASSPGVNSHEQYF.

This clonotype has a single count. A clone one base away is much larger, so this may be a read error. Given the absence of the conserved phenylalanine or tryptophan at the CDR3 end, a read error is likely. The chain recombines TRBV5-5 with TRBJ2-5; D might be TRBD2 (5 bases). The CDR3 covers 14 residues. CDR1 is SGHKS and CDR2 is YYEKEE in the germline V gene (reference sequence). V lost 0 bases, J lost 3 bases, and 9 bases lay in between. The DNA of the CDR3 is TGTGCCAGCAGCTTGGAGTTCGGGGAAGAGACCCAGTACCTC. It yields the protein CASSLEFGEETQYL.

J is TRBJ2-3 and V is TRBV7-2, with D uncertain. This CDR3 region has 15 residues. Germline V gives CDR1 SGHTA, CDR2 FQGNSA. With 1 base removed from V and 0 bases from J, the gap between germline ends came to 8 bases. In DNA form, the CDR3 reads TGTGCCAGCAGCTTAGACTACACTAGCACAGATACGCAGTATTTT. It translates to CASSLDYTSTDTQYF.

This clonotype was seen once. The chain carries TRBV9 and TRBJ1-1, with D perhaps matching TRBD1 (6 bases). Germline CDR1 SGDLS, CDR2 YYNGEE. Trimming took off 3 bases at V and 3 bases at J, with 12 bases between the two ends. The length of the CDR3 is 14 residues. The CDR3 bases are TGTGCCAGCAGCGAGGACAGCGAGGACACTGAAGCTTTCTTT. Protein: CASSEDSEDTEAFF. Supplemented by reference TRBV9 and TRBJ1-1, the full variable domain reads DSGVTQTPKHLITATGQRVTLRCSPRSGDLSVYWYQQSLDQGLQFLIQYYNGEERAKGNILERFSAQQFPDLHSELNLSSLELGDSALYFCASSEDSEDTEAFFGQGTRLTVV.

Concerning this clonotype: This probably arose from a read error, given a far larger clone one base away. The chain combines TRBV6-2 or TRBV6-3 with TRBJ2-6; D call uncertain. The CDR3 length is 15 residues. V was clipped by 5 bases and J by 2 bases, with 10 bases between them. Germline loops: CDR1 MNHEY, CDR2 SVGEGT. CDR3 amino acids: CASSGMGPGANVLTF. DNA for the CDR3: TGTGCCAGCAGTGGGATGGGCCCTGGGGCCAACGTCCTGACTTTC.

This chain links TRBV19 with TRBJ1-4; D is possibly TRBD1 (6 bases). The V gene's germline CDR1 is LNHDA and CDR2 SQIVND (reference sequence). There are 14 residues in the CDR3. V shed 5 bases and J shed 6 bases, with 13 bases lying between them. The CDR3 region is CASSLMGADEKLFF. CDR3 coding DNA: TGTGCCAGTAGTCTTATGGGGGCAGATGAAAAACTGTTTTTT.

The gene calls are TRBV29-1 and TRBJ2-7, with 10 bases matching TRBD1. The J segment lost 2 bases and the V segment lost 2 bases, leaving 6 bases of the junction unmatched. The germline V gene encodes CDR1 SQVTM and CDR2 ANQGSEA. CDR3 size: 15 residues. The CDR3 DNA is TGCAGCGTTGAATCAGGGACAGGGGTTCCCTACGAGCAGTACTTC. Its protein is CSVESGTGVPYEQYF.

To note about this clonotype: At one end, the junction sequence differs from germline, possibly due to a read error. The chain employs TRBV20-1 and TRBJ2-7; the match to TRBD1 covers 7 bases. The CDR3 totals 13 residues. CDR1 DFQATT and CDR2 SNEGSKA come from the germline V gene (reference sequence). CDR3 coding DNA: TGCGGTGCTCCAAGGACAGGCACCTACGAGCAGTACTTC. Encoded protein: CGAPRTGTYEQYF.

The chain couples TRBV27 to TRBJ2-2; 10 nucleotides align to TRBD2. The V segment lost 2 bases and the J segment 5 bases; nucleotides outside the gene matches: 5. CDR3 length: 16 amino acids. CDR1 MNHEY and CDR2 SMNVEV come from the germline V gene (reference sequence). The DNA of the CDR3 is TGTGCCAGCAGTTTACGGCGACTAGCGGGTACCGGGGAGCTGTTTTTT. It specifies CASSLRRLAGTGELFF.

This clonotype occurred many times. The V and J genes are TRBV10-3 and TRBJ1-2; D remains ambiguous. The CDR3 runs 14 residues. The ends were cut back, 1 base at V and 6 bases at J, with 12 bases in the middle. Germline CDR1 is ENHRY and CDR2 is SYGVKD. Written as DNA, the CDR3 is TGTGCCATCAGTGAGTTCCTGGAGAGAAATGGCTACACCTTC. Encoded protein: CAISEFLERNGYTF.

This clonotype was observed a handful of times. The chain uses TRBV5-5 and TRBJ1-6; no clear D. The germline V gene encodes CDR1 SGHKS and CDR2 YYEKEE (reference sequence). Trimming removed 3 bases from V and 8 bases from J, with 12 bases in between. CDR3 length: 14 amino acids. CDR3 protein: CASSSFFGDSPLHF. The CDR3 DNA is TGTGCCAGCAGCTCCTTTTTCGGTGATTCACCCCTCCACTTT.